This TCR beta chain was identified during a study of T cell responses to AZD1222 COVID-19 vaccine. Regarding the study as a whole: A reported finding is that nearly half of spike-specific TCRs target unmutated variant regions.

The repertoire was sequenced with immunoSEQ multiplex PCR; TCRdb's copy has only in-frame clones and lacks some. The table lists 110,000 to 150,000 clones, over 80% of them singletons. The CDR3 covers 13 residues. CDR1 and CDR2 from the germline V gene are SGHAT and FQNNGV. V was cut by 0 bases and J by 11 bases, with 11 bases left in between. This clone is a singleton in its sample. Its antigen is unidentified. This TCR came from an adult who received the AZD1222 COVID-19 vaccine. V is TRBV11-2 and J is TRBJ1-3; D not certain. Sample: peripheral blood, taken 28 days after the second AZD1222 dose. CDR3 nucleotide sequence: TGTGCCAGCAGCTTAGATATGACAAGCGCCATATATTTT. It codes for CASSLDMTSAIYF. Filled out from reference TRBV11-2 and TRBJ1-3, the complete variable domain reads EAGVAQSPRYKIIEKRQSVAFWCNPISGHATLYWYQQILGQGPKLLIQFQNNGVVDDSQLPKDRFSAERLKGVDSTLKIQPAKLEDSAVYLCASSLDMTSAIYFGEGSWLTVV.